This record concerns one T cell receptor (beta chain) sequence. Antigen: not known. The data were obtained in a study of T cells in narcolepsy. Study results and caveats: HCRT-specific and TRIB2-specific autoreactive clonotypes appeared among same-patient CSF and blood CD4+ clonotypes.

Libraries were prepared by immunoSEQ multiplex PCR; TCRdb keeps only in-frame clonotypes and omits some of them. This sample has around 24,000 clones, with 81% found just once. The origin of this receptor is a human donor in good health. Material for sequencing was memory (CD45RA-) CD4+ T cells from blood.

The CDR3 coding sequence is TGTGCCAGCACCACTAACGGGTTTCCCTACGAGCAGTACTTC. Translated, it gives CASTTNGFPYEQYF. The V gene is TRBV6-1, the J gene TRBJ2-7; D uncertain. The germline CDR1 and CDR2 sequences are MNHNS and SASEGT. Trimming left V 7 bases short and J 2 bases short, with 15 bases between. The CDR3 has 14 residues.